Each of the 9 T cell receptor beta chains below was sequenced from the same sample in a study of T cells in Graves' hyperthyroidism and ophthalmopathy. Using RNA transcripts as the source, TCR beta CDR3 regions were amplified. Primed by the HTBI set, a first-round RT-PCR was run on the TCR CDR3. TCRdb called the multiplex PCR reads again in MiXCR, with one record for every CDR3 protein. The sample includes fewer than 450,000 distinct CDR3 sequences, roughly 17% of them seen just once. The sequenced sample consisted of blood. The source of these receptors is a woman in her 30s with Graves' hyperthyroidism that later progressed to Graves' ophthalmopathy.

This clonotype was seen a few times. This may come from a read error, since a much larger clone is one base off. The rearrangement uses TRBV27 and TRBJ2-7; 9 nucleotides match TRBD1. Per the germline V gene, CDR1 is MNHEY and CDR2 is SMNVEV (reference sequence). There are 14 residues in the CDR3. The DNA of the CDR3 is TGTGCCGGCAGTTTCCCCTGGACAGGGGCCGAGCAGTACTTC. Translating gives CAGSFPWTGAEQYF.

This clonotype was recorded many times. The V call is TRBV12-3 or TRBV12-4, the J call TRBJ1-5; D might be TRBD1 (5 bases). This CDR3 has 12 residues. Trimming pared 6 bases from V and 6 bases from J, leaving 9 bases between. The CDR3 DNA sequence: TGTGCCAGCAGCCGGAGGGGTCAGCCCCAGCATTTT. Encoded protein: CASSRRGQPQHF.

This clonotype was observed at least ten times. This chain connects TRBV2 to TRBJ1-2; D is undetermined. Germline lookup yields CDR1 SNHLY and CDR2 FYNNEI. This CDR3 contains 14 residues. The ends were cut back, 6 bases at V and 5 bases at J, with 16 bases in the middle. The CDR3 loop reads CASRASEGSYGYTF. CDR3 in DNA: TGTGCCAGCAGAGCCAGCGAAGGATCTTATGGCTACACCTTC.

In this sample, this clonotype turned up many times. The chain has TRBV12-3 or TRBV12-4 and TRBJ2-3; TRBD2 agrees at 8 bases. J lost 1 base, V lost 7 bases, and 4 bases had no gene match. This CDR3 contains 14 residues. This chain's CDR3 is CASMRGAGTDTQYF. CDR3 nucleotides: TGTGCCAGCATGCGGGGGGCGGGCACAGATACGCAGTATTTT.

This clonotype was picked up many times. The V call is TRBV20-1, the J call TRBJ1-5, with D hard to call. Germline CDR1 and CDR2: DFQATT and SNEGSKA (reference sequence). The CDR3 has 14 residues. Trimming left V 5 bases short and J 3 bases short, with 14 bases between. This CDR3 reads CSARGQHNNQPQHF. In DNA, the CDR3 is TGCAGTGCTCGCGGCCAGCATAACAATCAGCCCCAGCATTTT.

This clonotype showed up just a few times. The chain is built from TRBV5-1 and TRBJ2-1; D is unresolved. Trimming took off 0 bases at V and 7 bases at J, with 29 bases between the two ends. This CDR3 is 20 amino acids long. Germline CDR1 is SGHRS and CDR2 is YFSETQ. DNA of the CDR3: TGCGCCAGCAGCTTGGGGAAGGAACAGTTCCCTCAACTCCAACGAAATGAGCAGTTCTTC. It is translated as CASSLGKEQFPQLQRNEQFF.

The rearrangement uses TRBV5-1 and TRBJ2-1; 13 bases map to TRBD2. Looked up from germline, CDR1 is SGHRS and CDR2 is YFSETQ. The V and J ends lost 4 bases and 8 bases, in that order; junction bases with no gene match: 9. This CDR3 comprises 16 residues. The CDR3 DNA is TGCGCCAGCAGCCCCAGGACTAGCGGGAGTTTTGATGAGCAGTTCTTC. This sequence encodes CASSPRTSGSFDEQFF.

This clonotype was recorded many times. This sequence joins TRBV7-3 and TRBJ2-7; TRBD1 might be the D (5 bases). Trimming removed 8 bases at V and 1 base at J, with 15 bases between. This CDR3 region has 14 residues. Germline CDR1 is SGHTA and CDR2 is FQGTGA. Here the CDR3 reads CASSIQGPSYEQYF. The CDR3 region has the DNA TGTGCCAGCTCTATTCAGGGCCCATCCTACGAGCAGTACTTC.

This clonotype was found a few times. The chain combines TRBV19 with TRBJ2-7, with D uncertain. This CDR3 has 14 residues. Germline lookup yields CDR1 LNHDA and CDR2 SQIVND (reference sequence). With 3 bases removed from V and 5 bases from J, the gap between germline ends came to 14 bases. The CDR3 DNA follows: TGTGCCAGTAGTATTTCGGCAGTACGCCACGAGCAGTACTTC. This codes for CASSISAVRHEQYF.